The 24 T cell receptor beta chains in this list originate from one sample, sequenced in a study of ipilimumab plus nivolumab after autologous stem cell transplantation. The method was immunoSEQ multiplex PCR; TCRdb's version includes in-frame clones alone and lacks a portion of them. There are 20,000 to 25,000 clones in the sample; just over 75% occur only once, and around 18% lies in the top ten. The sequencing used PBMCs, collected in a trial of ipilimumab plus nivolumab as post-transplant consolidation. These receptors were collected from a male donor with diffuse large B-cell lymphoma.

This clone was observed a few times. V is TRBV19 and J is TRBJ1-1; 7 positions agree with TRBD1. Germline V lookup: CDR1 LNHDA, CDR2 SQIVND (reference sequence). The V and J ends lost 5 bases and 1 base, in that order; junction bases with no gene match: 7. CDR3 length: 15 residues. CDR3 coding DNA: TGTGCCAGTAGTTACAGGGGTCTCTCGAACACTGAAGCTTTCTTT. This encodes CASSYRGLSNTEAFF.

The chain has TRBV11-2 and TRBJ2-1, with 7 bases aligning to TRBD2. Germline CDR1 reads SGHAT; CDR2 reads FQNNGV. J lost 5 bases, V lost 5 bases, and 3 bases had no gene match. CDR3 length: 13 residues. This chain's CDR3 is CASSGLGNNEQFF. CDR3 DNA: TGTGCCAGCAGCGGACTAGGTAACAATGAGCAGTTCTTC. The whole variable domain, remainder taken from reference TRBV11-2 and TRBJ2-1, is EAGVAQSPRYKIIEKRQSVAFWCNPISGHATLYWYQQILGQGPKLLIQFQNNGVVDDSQLPKDRFSAERLKGVDSTLKIQPAKLEDSAVYLCASSGLGNNEQFFGPGTRLTVL.

This clone came up a few times. The gene calls are TRBV25-1 and TRBJ1-4; possible D gene TRBD1, 5 bases. Between the trimmed V and J ends, which lost 5 bases and 8 bases, there was a span of 18 bases. The CDR3 totals 15 residues. Looked up from germline, CDR1 is MGHDK and CDR2 is SYGVNS. The CDR3, as DNA: TGTGCCAGCAGTTCCAGACAGTTGATAAAGGAAAAACTGTTTTTT. This gives the protein CASSSRQLIKEKLFF.

This clone was recorded once. The gene calls are TRBV7-9 and TRBJ1-4; 7 bases agree with TRBD1. The CDR3 runs 15 residues. The V and J ends lost 1 base and 5 bases, in that order; junction bases with no gene match: 4. Germline-derived CDR1 and CDR2 are SEHNR and FQNEAQ (reference sequence). CDR3: CASSLVQGKNEKLFF. The CDR3 DNA sequence: TGTGCCAGCAGCTTAGTACAGGGGAAAAATGAAAAACTGTTTTTT. The full variable domain, with the rest looked up from reference TRBV7-9 and TRBJ1-4, is DTGVSQNPRHKITKRGQNVTFRCDPISEHNRLYWYRQTLGQGPEFLTYFQNEAQLEKSRLLSDRFSAERPKGSFSTLEIQRTEQGDSAMYLCASSLVQGKNEKLFFGSGTQLSVL.

The V and J genes are TRBV28 and TRBJ1-6; 9 nucleotides agree with TRBD1. This CDR3 is built from 16 residues. The V gene end was trimmed by 6 bases and the J gene end by 4 bases; junction bases not matched to a gene: 7. The germline V gene encodes CDR1 MDHEN and CDR2 SYDVKM. The CDR3 sequence is CASRNLGQGYNSPLHF. CDR3 DNA sequence: TGTGCCAGCAGAAATCTGGGACAGGGTTATAATTCACCCCTCCACTTT.

The V gene is TRBV5-1, the J gene TRBJ2-2, with 8 bases lining up with TRBD2. In germline, CDR1 is SGHRS, CDR2 YFSETQ. V dropped 2 bases and J dropped 5; count of bases not matched to a gene: 11. The CDR3 is 17 residues long. CDR3 in DNA: TGCGCCAGCAGCTTCGGACTCGCGGGGGGACGGACCGGGGAGCTGTTTTTT. Its protein is CASSFGLAGGRTGELFF. The full variable domain, with the rest looked up from reference TRBV5-1 and TRBJ2-2, is KAGVTQTPRYLIKTRGQQVTLSCSPISGHRSVSWYQQTPGQGLQFLFEYFSETQRNKGNFPGRFSGRQFSNSRSEMNVSTLELGDSALYLCASSFGLAGGRTGELFFGEGSRLTVL.

The CDR3 DNA reads as TGCGCCAGCAGCCTCCGGGACGGTAACACCGGGGAGCTGTTTTTT. It is translated as CASSLRDGNTGELFF. The rearrangement joins TRBV5-1 to TRBJ2-2; D is tentatively TRBD1 or TRBD2 (5 bases each). The ends were cut back, 4 bases at V and 2 bases at J, with 12 bases in the middle. The germline CDR1 and CDR2 sequences are SGHRS and YFSETQ. There are 15 residues in the CDR3.

V gene TRBV29-1 combines with J gene TRBJ1-5; D gene uncertain. The germline V gene has CDR1 SQVTM and CDR2 ANQGSEA. This CDR3 is 13 amino acids long. V dropped 4 bases and J dropped 0 bases, with 7 bases sitting between them. CDR3 coding DNA: TGCAGCGTTGGAGGCAATAGCAATCAGCCCCAGCATTTT. Its translation: CSVGGNSNQPQHF.

V gene TRBV7-9 combines with J gene TRBJ1-3; D is perhaps TRBD1 (6 bases). V was shortened by 3 bases and J by 0 bases, with 15 bases between the two germline ends. CDR3 length: 17 amino acids. Germline CDR1 is SEHNR and CDR2 is FQNEAQ (reference sequence). The DNA for the CDR3 is TGTGCCAGCAGCTTTAGCACAGGGACCAACTCTGGAAACACCATATATTTT. Protein: CASSFSTGTNSGNTIYF.

The chain joins TRBV19 to TRBJ1-1; TRBD1 is a possible D gene (6 bases). Per germline, CDR1 LNHDA and CDR2 SQIVND (reference sequence). This CDR3 spans 16 amino acids. V lost 4 bases and J lost 3, with 18 bases in between. CDR3 protein: CASSNPRGRGDTEAFF. CDR3 coding DNA: TGTGCCAGTAGTAACCCCCGCGGGAGGGGGGACACTGAAGCTTTCTTT. The complete variable domain, with remaining parts taken from reference TRBV19 and TRBJ1-1, reads DGGITQSPKYLFRKEGQNVTLSCEQNLNHDAMYWYRQDPGQGLRLIYYSQIVNDFQKGDIAEGYSVSREKKESFPLTVTSAQKNPTAFYLCASSNPRGRGDTEAFFGQGTRLTVV.

The chain joins TRBV14 to TRBJ2-5, with D possibly being TRBD2 (6 bases). CDR3 length equals 17 residues. Trimming removed 1 base from V and 3 bases from J, with 18 bases in between. CDR1 and CDR2 (germline): SGHDN, FVKESK. Here the CDR3 reads CASSQGASMEGEETQYF. CDR3 DNA sequence: TGTGCCAGCAGCCAAGGGGCTAGTATGGAGGGTGAAGAGACCCAGTACTTC.

This chain joins TRBV28 and TRBJ1-2, with D perhaps TRBD1 (5 bases). V lost 5 bases and J lost 1, with 11 bases in between. CDR3 size: 14 residues. Germline CDR1 and CDR2: MDHEN and SYDVKM. CDR3 DNA: TGTGCCAGCAGTACCTGGGACGATAACTATGGCTACACCTTC. Translated: CASSTWDDNYGYTF.

The V and J genes are TRBV7-9 and TRBJ1-2, with 7 positions matching TRBD1. This CDR3 is built from 16 residues. CDR1 and CDR2 from the germline V gene are SEHNR and FQNEAQ (reference sequence). V lost 5 bases and J lost 3; bases outside the gene matches: 12. CDR3 DNA sequence: TGTGCCAGCAGCGTAGACAGGGCGGGGATGGACTATGGCTACACCTTC. As protein: CASSVDRAGMDYGYTF.

In its sample, this clone was seen a few times. V is TRBV28 and J is TRBJ1-2; no reliable D call. Trimming stripped 6 bases from V and 5 bases from J, with 13 bases between. CDR1 and CDR2 from the germline V gene are MDHEN and SYDVKM. The CDR3 totals 13 residues. CDR3 nucleotides: TGTGCCAGCAGGCTCACGGGTGCTTATGGCTACACCTTC. Translated: CASRLTGAYGYTF.

The rearrangement links TRBV10-1 to TRBJ1-5; D gene uncertain. The V end lost 11 bases, the J end lost 2 bases, and 19 bases lay between the germline ends. Looked up from germline, CDR1 is WNHNN and CDR2 is SYGVQD (reference sequence). This CDR3 has 15 amino acids. CDR3 sequence reads: CAGPRGPRGNQPQHF. Written as DNA, the CDR3 is TGCGCCGGTCCTAGAGGACCCCGGGGCAATCAGCCCCAGCATTTT.

The chain links TRBV5-4 to TRBJ1-1; D ambiguous. Trimming removed 0 bases at V and 1 base at J, with 7 bases between. The CDR3 covers 14 residues. Germline values: CDR1 SGHNT, CDR2 YYREEE (reference sequence). The CDR3 coding sequence is TGTGCCAGCAGCTTGGGAGGAAAGAACACTGAAGCTTTCTTT. Translating it yields CASSLGGKNTEAFF.

The V gene is TRBV5-8, the J gene TRBJ1-1; D is unresolved. Trimming took 0 bases from V and 5 from J, leaving 2 bases between them. CDR3 length: 11 residues. The germline gives CDR1 SGHTS, CDR2 YDEGEE. CDR3 bases: TGTGCCAGCAGCTTGGCTACTGAAGCTTTCTTT. Protein sequence: CASSLATEAFF.

The rearrangement uses TRBV28 and TRBJ2-3, with TRBD1 matching over 8 bases. V trimming: 7 bases; J trimming: 2 bases; junction bases outside the gene matches: 11. Germline V CDR1 and CDR2: MDHEN, SYDVKM. This CDR3 is built from 16 residues. DNA for the CDR3: TGTGCCAGCACTTTTGGACAGGGTGGACTCACAGATACGCAGTATTTT. Translated, it gives CASTFGQGGLTDTQYF.

This clone showed up just once. CDR3 sequence (DNA): TGTGCCAGCAGCAGCAGGGACAGGGGTTCTGAAGCTTTCTTT. Protein product: CASSSRDRGSEAFF. This chain connects TRBV13 to TRBJ1-1; 10 bases map to TRBD1. V dropped 5 bases and J dropped 6; count of bases not matched to a gene: 6. In germline, CDR1 is PRHDT, CDR2 FYEKMQ (reference sequence). The CDR3 runs 14 residues.

The chain has TRBV4-1 and TRBJ1-5, with D possibly TRBD1 on 5 matching bases. V lost 4 bases to trimming and J lost 7 bases, with 14 bases between them. This CDR3 is built from 14 residues. Germline V lookup: CDR1 MGHRA, CDR2 YSYEKL. This CDR3 reads CASSLVEGQQPQHF. In DNA, the CDR3 is TGCGCCAGCAGCCTCGTAGAGGGGCAACAGCCCCAGCATTTT.

The V gene is TRBV5-1, the J gene TRBJ1-4, with D unresolved. This CDR3 has 13 amino acids. V gave up 1 base and J gave up 8 bases, with 9 bases separating them. Germline V lookup: CDR1 SGHRS, CDR2 YFSETQ. CDR3 protein: CASSLYGEEKLFF. The CDR3 DNA follows: TGCGCCAGCAGCTTGTACGGGGAGGAAAAACTGTTTTTT. Supplemented by reference TRBV5-1 and TRBJ1-4, the full variable domain reads KAGVTQTPRYLIKTRGQQVTLSCSPISGHRSVSWYQQTPGQGLQFLFEYFSETQRNKGNFPGRFSGRQFSNSRSEMNVSTLELGDSALYLCASSLYGEEKLFFGSGTQLSVL.

The V and J genes are TRBV7-9 and TRBJ1-3; tentatively, D is TRBD1 (5 bases). V lost 1 base and J 1 base, leaving 8 bases between the germline ends. The CDR3 spans 15 residues. Germline V gene sequence: CDR1 SEHNR, CDR2 FQNEAQ (reference sequence). The CDR3 spells CASSLVQGSGNTIYF. CDR3 DNA: TGTGCCAGCAGCTTAGTTCAGGGATCTGGAAACACCATATATTTT. Full variable domain (outside the CDR3, taken from reference TRBV7-9 and TRBJ1-3): DTGVSQNPRHKITKRGQNVTFRCDPISEHNRLYWYRQTLGQGPEFLTYFQNEAQLEKSRLLSDRFSAERPKGSFSTLEIQRTEQGDSAMYLCASSLVQGSGNTIYFGEGSWLTVV.

The chain links TRBV27 to TRBJ2-5; 12 nucleotides line up with TRBD2. The assigned J gene may be wrong: the sequence end matches TRBJ2-7 better. Per germline, CDR1 MNHEY and CDR2 SMNVEV (reference sequence). The CDR3 consists of 18 residues. CDR3 coding DNA: TGTGCCAGCAGTTTATACCCTTCTAGCGGGGGGGCGACGTACGAGCAGTACTTC. Translated, it gives CASSLYPSSGGATYEQYF.

V is TRBV21-1 and J is TRBJ1-3. TRBV21-1 is designated a pseudogene. CDR3 length equals 17 residues. CDR3: CASSKVRTKNSGNTIYF. CDR3 coding DNA: TGTGCCAGCAGCAAAGTTCGGACCAAGAACTCTGGAAACACCATATATTTT.